The clone carrying this T cell receptor (beta chain) has a count of ten or more. This entry comes from a study of regulatory T cells in long-lasting Graves disease. About the research overall: Prior antithyroid drug treatment in newly diagnosed Graves' patients lasted under 3 months.

Time point of the sample: newly diagnosed GD, antithyroid drugs for less than 3 months. With RNA extracted from PBMCs as input, the TCR library was made. The TCR beta library used iRepertoire HTBI primers with Arm-PCR amplification of CDR3. TCRdb used MiXCR to reprocess the multiplex PCR reads, holding one entry per CDR3 protein. This table has approximately 540,000 distinct CDR3 sequences, 12% appearing once. Trimming took off 6 bases at V and 5 bases at J, with 17 bases between the two ends. The germline V gene encodes CDR1 MNHNS and CDR2 SASEGT. The CDR3 length is 16 residues. These data also featured in a second study, about T cells in Graves' hyperthyroidism and ophthalmopathy.

This sample comprised peripheral blood mononuclear cells (PBMCs), obtained at new diagnosis, from a patient treated with antithyroid drugs. The V gene is TRBV6-1, the J gene TRBJ1-6; D not certain. This sequence was found in a woman aged 25 to 39 with Graves disease. The CDR3, as DNA: TGTGCCAGCAGACGAAACCCCGGACTGAATAATTCACCCCTCCACTTT. Residues: CASRRNPGLNNSPLHF.